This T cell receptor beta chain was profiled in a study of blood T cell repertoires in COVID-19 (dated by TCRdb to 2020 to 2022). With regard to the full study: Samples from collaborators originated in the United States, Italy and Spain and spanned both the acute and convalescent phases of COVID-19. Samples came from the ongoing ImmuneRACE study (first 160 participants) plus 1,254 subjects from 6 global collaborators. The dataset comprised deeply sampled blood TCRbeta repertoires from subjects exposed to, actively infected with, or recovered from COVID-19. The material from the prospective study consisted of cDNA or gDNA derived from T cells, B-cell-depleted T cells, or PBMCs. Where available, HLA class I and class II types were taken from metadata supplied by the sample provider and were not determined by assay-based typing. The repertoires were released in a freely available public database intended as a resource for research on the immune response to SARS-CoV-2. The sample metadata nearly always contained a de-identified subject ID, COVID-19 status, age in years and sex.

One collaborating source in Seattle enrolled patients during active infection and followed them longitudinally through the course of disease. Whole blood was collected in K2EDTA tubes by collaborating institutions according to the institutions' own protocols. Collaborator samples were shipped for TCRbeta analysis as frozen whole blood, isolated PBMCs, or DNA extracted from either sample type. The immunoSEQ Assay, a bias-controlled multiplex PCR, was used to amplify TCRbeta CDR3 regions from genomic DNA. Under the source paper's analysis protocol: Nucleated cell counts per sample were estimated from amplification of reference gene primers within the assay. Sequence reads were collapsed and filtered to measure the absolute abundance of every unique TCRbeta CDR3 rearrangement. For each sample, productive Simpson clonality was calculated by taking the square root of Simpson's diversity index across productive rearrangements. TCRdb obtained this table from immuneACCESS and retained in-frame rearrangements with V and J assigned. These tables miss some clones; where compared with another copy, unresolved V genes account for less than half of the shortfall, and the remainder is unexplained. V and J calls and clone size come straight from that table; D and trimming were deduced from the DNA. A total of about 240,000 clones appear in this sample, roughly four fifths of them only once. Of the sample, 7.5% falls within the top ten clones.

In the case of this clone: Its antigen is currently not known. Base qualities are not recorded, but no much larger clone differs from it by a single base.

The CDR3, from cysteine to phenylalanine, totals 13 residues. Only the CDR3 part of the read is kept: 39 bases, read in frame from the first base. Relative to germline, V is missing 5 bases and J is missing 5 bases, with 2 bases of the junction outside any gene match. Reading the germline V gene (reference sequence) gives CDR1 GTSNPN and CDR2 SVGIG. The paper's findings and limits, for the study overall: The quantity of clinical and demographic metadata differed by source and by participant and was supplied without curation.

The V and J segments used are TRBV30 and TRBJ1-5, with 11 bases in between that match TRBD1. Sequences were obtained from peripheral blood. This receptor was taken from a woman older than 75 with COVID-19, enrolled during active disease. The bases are TGTGCCTGGGGGGACAGGGGGTATCAGCCCCAGCATTTT. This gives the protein CAWGDRGYQPQHF.